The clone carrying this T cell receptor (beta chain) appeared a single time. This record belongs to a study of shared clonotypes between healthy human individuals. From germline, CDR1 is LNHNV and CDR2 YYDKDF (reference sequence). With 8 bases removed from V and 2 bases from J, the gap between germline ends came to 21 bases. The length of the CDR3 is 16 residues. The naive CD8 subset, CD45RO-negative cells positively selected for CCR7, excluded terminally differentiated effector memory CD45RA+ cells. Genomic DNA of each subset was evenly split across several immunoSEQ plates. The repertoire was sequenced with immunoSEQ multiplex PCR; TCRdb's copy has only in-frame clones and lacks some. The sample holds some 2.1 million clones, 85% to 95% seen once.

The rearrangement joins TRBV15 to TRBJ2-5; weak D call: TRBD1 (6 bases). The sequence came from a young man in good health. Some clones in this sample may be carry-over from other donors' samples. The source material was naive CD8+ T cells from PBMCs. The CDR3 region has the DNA TGTGCCACCGCGAATTCAGGGGTGGGCCCTCAAGAGACCCAGTACTTC. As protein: CATANSGVGPQETQYF.